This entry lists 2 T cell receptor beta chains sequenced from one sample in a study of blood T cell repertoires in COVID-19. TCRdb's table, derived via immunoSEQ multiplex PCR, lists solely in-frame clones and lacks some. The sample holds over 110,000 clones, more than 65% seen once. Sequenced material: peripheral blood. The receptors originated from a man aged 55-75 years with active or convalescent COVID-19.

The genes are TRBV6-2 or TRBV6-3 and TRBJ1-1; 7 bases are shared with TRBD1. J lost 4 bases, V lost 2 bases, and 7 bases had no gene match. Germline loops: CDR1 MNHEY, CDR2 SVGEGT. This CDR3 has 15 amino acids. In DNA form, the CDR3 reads TGTGCCAGCAGTTACCCCGACAGGGCCCGCACTGAAGCTTTCTTT. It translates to CASSYPDRARTEAFF.

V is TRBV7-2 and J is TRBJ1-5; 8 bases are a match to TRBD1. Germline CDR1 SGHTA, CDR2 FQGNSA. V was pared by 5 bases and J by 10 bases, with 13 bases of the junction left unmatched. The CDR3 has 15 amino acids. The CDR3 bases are TGTGCCAGCAGCCCCGGGACAGGCGATAGATTTCCCCAGCATTTT. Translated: CASSPGTGDRFPQHF.